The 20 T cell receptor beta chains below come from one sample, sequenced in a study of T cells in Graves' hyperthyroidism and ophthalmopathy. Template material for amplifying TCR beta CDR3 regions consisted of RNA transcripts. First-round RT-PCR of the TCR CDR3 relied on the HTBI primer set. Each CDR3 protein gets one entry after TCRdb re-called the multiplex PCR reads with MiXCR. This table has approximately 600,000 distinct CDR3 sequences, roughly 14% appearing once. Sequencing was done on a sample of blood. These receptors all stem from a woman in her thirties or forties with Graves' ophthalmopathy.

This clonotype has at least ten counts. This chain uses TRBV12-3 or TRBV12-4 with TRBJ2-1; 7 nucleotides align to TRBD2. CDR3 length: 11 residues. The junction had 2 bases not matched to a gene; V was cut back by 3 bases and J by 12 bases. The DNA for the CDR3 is TGTGCCAGCAGTTTGGAGCGGGGGCAGTTCTTC. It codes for CASSLERGQFF.

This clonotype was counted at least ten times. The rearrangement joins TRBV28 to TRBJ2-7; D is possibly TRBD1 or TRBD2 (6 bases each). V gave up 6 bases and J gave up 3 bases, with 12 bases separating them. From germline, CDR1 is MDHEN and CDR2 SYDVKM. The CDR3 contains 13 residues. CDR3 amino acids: CASSLGGLYEQYF. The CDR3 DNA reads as TGTGCCAGCAGCTTAGGGGGACTCTACGAGCAGTACTTC.

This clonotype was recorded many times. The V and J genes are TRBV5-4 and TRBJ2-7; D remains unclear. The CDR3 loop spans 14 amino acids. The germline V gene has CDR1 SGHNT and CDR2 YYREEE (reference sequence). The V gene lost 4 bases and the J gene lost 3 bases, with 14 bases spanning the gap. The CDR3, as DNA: TGTGCCAGCAGCGAGGACCTGGTCTTCTACGAGCAGTACTTC. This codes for CASSEDLVFYEQYF.

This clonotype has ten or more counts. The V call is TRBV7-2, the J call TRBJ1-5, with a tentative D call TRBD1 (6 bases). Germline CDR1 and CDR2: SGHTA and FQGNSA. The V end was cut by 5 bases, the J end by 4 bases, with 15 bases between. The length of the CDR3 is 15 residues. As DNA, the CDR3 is TGTGCCAGCAGCCCTCCGGGACATACAAATCAGCCCCAGCATTTT. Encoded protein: CASSPPGHTNQPQHF.

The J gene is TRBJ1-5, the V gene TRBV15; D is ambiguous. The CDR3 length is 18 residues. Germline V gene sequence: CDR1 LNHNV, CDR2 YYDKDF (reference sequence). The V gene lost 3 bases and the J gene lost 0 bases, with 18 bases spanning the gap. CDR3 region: CATSSFGREHTSNQPQHF. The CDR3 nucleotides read TGTGCCACCAGCAGCTTTGGGAGGGAACACACTAGCAATCAGCCCCAGCATTTT.

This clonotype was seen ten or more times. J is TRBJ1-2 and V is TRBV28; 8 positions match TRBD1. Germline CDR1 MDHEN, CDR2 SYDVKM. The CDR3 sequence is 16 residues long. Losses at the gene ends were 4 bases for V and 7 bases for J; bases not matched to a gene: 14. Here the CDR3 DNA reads TGTGCCAGCAGTTCGGAGGGCCGGGCAGGGGGCATTGGCTACACCTTC. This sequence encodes CASSSEGRAGGIGYTF.

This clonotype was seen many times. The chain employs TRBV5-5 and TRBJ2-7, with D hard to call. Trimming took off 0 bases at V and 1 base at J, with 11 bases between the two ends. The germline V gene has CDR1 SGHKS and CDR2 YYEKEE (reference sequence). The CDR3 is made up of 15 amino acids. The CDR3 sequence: CASSLESALSYEQYF. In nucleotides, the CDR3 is TGTGCCAGCAGCTTGGAGTCTGCTCTGTCCTACGAGCAGTACTTC. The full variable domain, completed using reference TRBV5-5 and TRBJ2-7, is DAGVTQSPTHLIKTRGQQVTLRCSPISGHKSVSWYQQVLGQGPQFIFQYYEKEERGRGNFPDRFSARQFPNYSSELNVNALLLGDSALYLCASSLESALSYEQYFGPGTRLTVT.

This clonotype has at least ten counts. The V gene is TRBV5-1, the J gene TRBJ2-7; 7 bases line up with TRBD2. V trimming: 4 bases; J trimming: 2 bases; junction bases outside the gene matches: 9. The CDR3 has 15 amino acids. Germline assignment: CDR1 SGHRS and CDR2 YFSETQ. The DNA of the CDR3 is TGCGCCAGCAGCGCGGGGGACGGACGAACCTACGAGCAGTACTTC. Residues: CASSAGDGRTYEQYF.

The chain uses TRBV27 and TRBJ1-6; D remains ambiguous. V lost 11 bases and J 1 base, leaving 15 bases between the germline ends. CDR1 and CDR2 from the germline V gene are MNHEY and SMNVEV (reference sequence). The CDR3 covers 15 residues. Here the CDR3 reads CAVGGRESYNSPLHF. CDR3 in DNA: TGTGCCGTCGGTGGAAGGGAGTCCTATAATTCACCCCTCCACTTT.

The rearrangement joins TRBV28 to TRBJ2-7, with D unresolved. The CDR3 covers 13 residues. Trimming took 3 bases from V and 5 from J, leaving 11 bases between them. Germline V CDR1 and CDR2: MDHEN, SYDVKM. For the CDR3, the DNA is TGTGCCAGCAGTTTTGACGGTAATGACGAGCAGTACTTC. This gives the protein CASSFDGNDEQYF.

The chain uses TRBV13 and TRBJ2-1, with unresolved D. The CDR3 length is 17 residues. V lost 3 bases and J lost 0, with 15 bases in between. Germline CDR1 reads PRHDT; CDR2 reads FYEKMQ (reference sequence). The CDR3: CASSFHARWSSYNEQFF. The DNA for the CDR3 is TGTGCCAGCAGCTTTCACGCGCGCTGGAGCTCCTACAATGAGCAGTTCTTC.

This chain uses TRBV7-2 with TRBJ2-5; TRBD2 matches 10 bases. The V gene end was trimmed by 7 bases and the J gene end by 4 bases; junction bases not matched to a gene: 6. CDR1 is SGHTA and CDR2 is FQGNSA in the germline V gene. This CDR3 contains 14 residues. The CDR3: CASTVAGGGETQYF. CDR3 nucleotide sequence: TGTGCCAGCACCGTAGCGGGAGGCGGAGAGACCCAGTACTTC.

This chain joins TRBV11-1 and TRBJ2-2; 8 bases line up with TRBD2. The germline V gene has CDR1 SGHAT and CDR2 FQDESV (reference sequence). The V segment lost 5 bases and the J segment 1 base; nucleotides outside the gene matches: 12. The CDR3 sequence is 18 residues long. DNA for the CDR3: TGTGCCAGCAGCGCAGTGGAAAGCGGGAGCGGGAACACCGGGGAGCTGTTTTTT. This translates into CASSAVESGSGNTGELFF.

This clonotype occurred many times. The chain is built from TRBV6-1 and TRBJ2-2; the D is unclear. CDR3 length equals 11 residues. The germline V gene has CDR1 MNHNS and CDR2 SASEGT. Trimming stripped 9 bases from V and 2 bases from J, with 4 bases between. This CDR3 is CARNNTGELFF. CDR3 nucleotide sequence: TGTGCCAGAAATAACACCGGGGAGCTGTTTTTT.

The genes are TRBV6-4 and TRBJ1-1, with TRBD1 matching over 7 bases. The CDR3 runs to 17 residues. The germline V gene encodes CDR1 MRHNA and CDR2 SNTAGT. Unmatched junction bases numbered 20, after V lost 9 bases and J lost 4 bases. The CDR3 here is CASSTGAPNWERTEAFF. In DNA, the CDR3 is TGTGCCAGTTCTACAGGGGCTCCTAACTGGGAGCGCACTGAAGCTTTCTTT.

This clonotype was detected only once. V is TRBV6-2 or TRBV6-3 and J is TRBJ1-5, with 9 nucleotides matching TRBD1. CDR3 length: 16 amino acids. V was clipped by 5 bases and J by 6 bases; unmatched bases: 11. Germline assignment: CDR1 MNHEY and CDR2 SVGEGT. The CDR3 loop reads CASSLYGGQGVQPQHF. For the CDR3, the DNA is TGTGCCAGCAGTCTTTATGGGGGACAGGGAGTTCAGCCCCAGCATTTT.

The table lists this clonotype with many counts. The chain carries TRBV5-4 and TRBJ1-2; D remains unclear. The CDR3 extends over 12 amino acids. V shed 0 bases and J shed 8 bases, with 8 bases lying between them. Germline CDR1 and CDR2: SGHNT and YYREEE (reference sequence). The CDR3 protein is CASSLDGEGYTF. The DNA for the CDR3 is TGTGCCAGCAGCTTGGACGGGGAAGGCTACACCTTC.

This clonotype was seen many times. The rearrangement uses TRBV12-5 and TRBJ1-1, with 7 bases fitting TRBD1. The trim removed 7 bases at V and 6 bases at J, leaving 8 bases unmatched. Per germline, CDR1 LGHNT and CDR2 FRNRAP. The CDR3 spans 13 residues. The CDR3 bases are TGTGCTAGTGCCTTCGACAGGGAGGCTGAAGCTTTCTTT. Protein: CASAFDREAEAFF.

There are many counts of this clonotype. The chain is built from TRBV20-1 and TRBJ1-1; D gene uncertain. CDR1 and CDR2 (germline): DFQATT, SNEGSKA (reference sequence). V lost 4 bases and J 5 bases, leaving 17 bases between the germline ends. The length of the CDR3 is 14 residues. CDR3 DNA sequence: TGCAGTGCTAAGAAAGGAAGGCTTGGGACTGAAGCTTTCTTT. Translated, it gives CSAKKGRLGTEAFF.

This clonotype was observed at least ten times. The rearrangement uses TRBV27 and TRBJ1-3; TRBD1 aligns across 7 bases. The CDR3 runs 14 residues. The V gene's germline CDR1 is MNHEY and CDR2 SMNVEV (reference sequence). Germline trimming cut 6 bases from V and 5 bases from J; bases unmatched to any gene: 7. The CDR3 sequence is CASSLETGRNTIYF. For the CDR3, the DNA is TGTGCCAGCAGCCTAGAGACAGGGAGAAACACCATATATTTT.